This record looks at one TCR beta chain sequence and its context. What antigen it recognizes has not been identified. Base qualities are not provided; no much larger clone lies one nucleotide away. RNA was extracted using the RNeasy kit, and roughly 0.5 to 1 microgram was reverse transcribed with random hexamers. The immunoSEQ multiplex PCR assay, which covers 54 Vbeta and 13 Jbeta segments, was used to amplify TCR beta CDR3 regions. PCR amplification bias was corrected by using a synthetic template baseline for primer optimization and computational correction. As for the authors' bioinformatics: Only productive sequences were kept, with reads annotated to V, D and J genes according to IMGT and analyzed in immunoSEQ Analyzer. To calculate clonality, Shannon entropy was normalized by log2 of the number of productive unique sequences and then subtracted from one. Public and private clones were assessed among the 100 most prevalent clones of each patient and control. Susac-specific clones were defined as absent from healthy and MS cohorts, about 1,000 published viral clones and other ImmuneACCESS disease sequences. TCRdb itself trimmed the public reads at Q25 with fastp, ran MiXCR and retained productive beta chains. Rows matching on CDR3 protein sequence are summarized as one entry with the most common DNA and genes. These V and J calls are TCRdb output, not the study's own analysis. Counted in this sample were 95,000 to 150,000 distinct CDR3 sequences; about 93% of them appeared once. The ten largest make up around 0.2% of the sample.

The data were obtained in a study of CD8 T cells in Susac syndrome (dated by TCRdb to the late 2010s). Describing the broader study: Among the sequenced Susac syndrome patients, about six had clinically active disease and fewer than ten were in clinical remission. At blood withdrawal, Susac syndrome patients were therapy-naive, treated with corticosteroids (with IVIg additionally given to some), or treated with IVIg alone. Repertoire sequencing was used to test whether CD8+ T cell activation and differentiation in Susac syndrome was antigen driven. The clonality of the CD8+ T cell repertoire was compared across about 12 healthy donors, around 14 Susac syndrome patients and under 18 multiple sclerosis patients.

The research as a whole found: CD8+ repertoires in Susac syndrome showed clonal expansion, which was highest in CD8+ TEMRA cells and was greater in clinically active patients than in remitting patients. Under 20 and five Susac-specific public clones were found in the total CD8+ and CD8+ TEMRA repertoires, respectively. The number of individuals in the TCR sequencing and HLA analysis was acknowledged as relatively small.

V and J lose 7 bases and 3 bases, and a span of 15 bases separates them. CDR3 length: 14 amino acids, cysteine to phenylalanine. Only CDR3 DNA remains: 42 bases, in frame from the first base. Peripheral blood CD8+ and CD4+ T cells from healthy donors, Susac syndrome patients and multiple sclerosis patients were profiled using high-throughput TCR beta sequencing. Recently defined diagnostic criteria for definite or probable disease were met by the Susac syndrome patients. CD8+ TEMRA cells were enriched by FACS, while bulk CD8+ and CD4+ T cells were purified by magnetic negative isolation. Blood was drawn into EDTA tubes, processed within 24 hours, and PBMCs were isolated by density gradient centrifugation. PBMCs intended for TCR sequencing were cryopreserved in liquid nitrogen and thawed later in a water bath at 37 degrees C. The sorted or isolated CD4+, CD8+ and CD8+ TEMRA cells had a purity of 90% or higher.

This TCR was sampled from a human donor with Susac syndrome. Sequenced input: CD8+ T cells from PBMCs. The chain was built from TRBV12-3 or TRBV12-4 and TRBJ2-5, with the D call perhaps TRBD1 or TRBD2, each one matching 5 bases. The CDR3 corresponds to CASTFGADEETQYF. The nucleotide sequence reads TGTGCCAGCACCTTCGGGGCAGACGAAGAGACCCAGTACTTC.